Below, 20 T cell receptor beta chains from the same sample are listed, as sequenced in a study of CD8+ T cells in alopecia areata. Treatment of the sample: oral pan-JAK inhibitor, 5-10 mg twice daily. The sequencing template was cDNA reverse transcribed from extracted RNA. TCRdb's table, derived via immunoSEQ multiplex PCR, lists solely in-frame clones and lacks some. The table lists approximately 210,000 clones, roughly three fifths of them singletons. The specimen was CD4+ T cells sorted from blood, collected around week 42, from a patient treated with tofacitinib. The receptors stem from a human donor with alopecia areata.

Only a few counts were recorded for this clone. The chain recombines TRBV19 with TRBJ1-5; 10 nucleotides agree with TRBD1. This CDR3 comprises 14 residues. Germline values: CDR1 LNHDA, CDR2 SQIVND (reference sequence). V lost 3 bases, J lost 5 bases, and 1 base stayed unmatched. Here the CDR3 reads CASSMGTGDQPQHF. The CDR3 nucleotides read TGTGCCAGTAGTATGGGGACAGGGGATCAGCCCCAGCATTTT.

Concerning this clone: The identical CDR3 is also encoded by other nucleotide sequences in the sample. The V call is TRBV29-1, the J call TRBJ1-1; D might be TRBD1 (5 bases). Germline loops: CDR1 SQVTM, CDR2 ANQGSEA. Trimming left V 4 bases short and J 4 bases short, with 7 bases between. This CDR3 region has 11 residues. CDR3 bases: TGCAGCGTTGGGGGGTTCACTGAAGCTTTCTTT. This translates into CSVGGFTEAFF.

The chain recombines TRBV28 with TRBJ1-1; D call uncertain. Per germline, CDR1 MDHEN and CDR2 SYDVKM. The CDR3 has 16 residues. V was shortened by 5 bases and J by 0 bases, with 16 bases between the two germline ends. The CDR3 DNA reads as TGTGCCAGCAGTCCTGATTCCCCATTAATGAACACTGAAGCTTTCTTT. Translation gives CASSPDSPLMNTEAFF.

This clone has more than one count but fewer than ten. The CDR3: CSVGLGSSYEQYF. The CDR3 coding sequence is TGCAGCGTTGGCCTAGGGAGCTCCTACGAGCAGTACTTC. The V gene is TRBV29-1, the J gene TRBJ2-7, with D possibly TRBD2 on 5 matching bases. The CDR3 loop spans 13 amino acids. V lost 4 bases, J lost 0 bases, and 10 bases lay in between. In germline, CDR1 is SQVTM, CDR2 ANQGSEA.

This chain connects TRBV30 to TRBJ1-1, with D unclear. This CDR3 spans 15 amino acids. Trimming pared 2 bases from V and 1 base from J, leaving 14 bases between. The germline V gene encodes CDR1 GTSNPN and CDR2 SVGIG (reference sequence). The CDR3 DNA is TGTGCCTGGAGTATTAGAGGCACACCGAACACTGAAGCTTTCTTT. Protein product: CAWSIRGTPNTEAFF.

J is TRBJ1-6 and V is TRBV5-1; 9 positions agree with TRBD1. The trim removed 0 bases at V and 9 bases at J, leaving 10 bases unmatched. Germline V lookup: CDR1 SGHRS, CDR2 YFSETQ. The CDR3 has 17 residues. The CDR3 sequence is CASSLGRTGAAGSPLHF. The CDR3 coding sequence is TGCGCCAGCAGCTTGGGACGGACAGGGGCGGCGGGTTCACCCCTCCACTTT.

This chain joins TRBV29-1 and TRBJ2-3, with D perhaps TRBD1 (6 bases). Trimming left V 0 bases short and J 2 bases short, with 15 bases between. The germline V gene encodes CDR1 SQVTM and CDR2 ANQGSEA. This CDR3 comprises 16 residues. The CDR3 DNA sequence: TGCAGCGTTGAAGAGATGGACAGTTACTCCACAGATACGCAGTATTTT. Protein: CSVEEMDSYSTDTQYF.

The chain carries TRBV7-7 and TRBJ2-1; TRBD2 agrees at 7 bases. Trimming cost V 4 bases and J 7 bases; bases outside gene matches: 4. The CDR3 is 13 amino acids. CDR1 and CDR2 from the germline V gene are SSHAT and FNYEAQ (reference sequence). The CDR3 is CASSSGLPNEQFF. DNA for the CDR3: TGTGCCAGCAGCTCGGGACTACCAAATGAGCAGTTCTTC.

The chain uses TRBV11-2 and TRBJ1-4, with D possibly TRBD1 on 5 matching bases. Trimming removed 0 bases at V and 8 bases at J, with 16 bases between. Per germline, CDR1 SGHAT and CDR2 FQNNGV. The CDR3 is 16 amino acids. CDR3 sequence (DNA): TGTGCCAGCAGCTTAGATCTCAGGGTATCGGGAGAAAAACTGTTTTTT. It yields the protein CASSLDLRVSGEKLFF.

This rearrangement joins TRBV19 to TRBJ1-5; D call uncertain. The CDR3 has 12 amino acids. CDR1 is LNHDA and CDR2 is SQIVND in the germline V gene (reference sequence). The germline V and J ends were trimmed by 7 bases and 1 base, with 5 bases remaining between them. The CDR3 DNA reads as TGTGCCAGTATGGGAAGCAATCAGCCCCAGCATTTT. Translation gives CASMGSNQPQHF.

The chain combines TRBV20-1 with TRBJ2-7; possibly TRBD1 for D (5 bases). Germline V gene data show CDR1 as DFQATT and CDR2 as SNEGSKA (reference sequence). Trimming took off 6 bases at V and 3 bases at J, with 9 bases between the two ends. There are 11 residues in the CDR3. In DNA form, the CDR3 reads TGCAGTGCGCGCGACAGCTACGAGCAGTACTTC. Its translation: CSARDSYEQYF.

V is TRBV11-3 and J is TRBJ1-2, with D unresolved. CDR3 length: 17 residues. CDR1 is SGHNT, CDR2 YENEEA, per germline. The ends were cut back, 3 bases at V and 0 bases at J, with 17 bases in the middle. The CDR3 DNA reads TGTGCCAGCAGCTTTTACTTCCCCGGACCGACTAACTATGGCTACACCTTC. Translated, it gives CASSFYFPGPTNYGYTF.

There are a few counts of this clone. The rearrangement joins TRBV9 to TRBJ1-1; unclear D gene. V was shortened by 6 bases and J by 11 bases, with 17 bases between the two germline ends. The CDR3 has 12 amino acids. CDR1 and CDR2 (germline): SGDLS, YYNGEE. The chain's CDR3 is CASNPSEGKAFF. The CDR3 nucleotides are TGTGCCAGCAACCCCTCCGAGGGAAAGGCTTTCTTT.

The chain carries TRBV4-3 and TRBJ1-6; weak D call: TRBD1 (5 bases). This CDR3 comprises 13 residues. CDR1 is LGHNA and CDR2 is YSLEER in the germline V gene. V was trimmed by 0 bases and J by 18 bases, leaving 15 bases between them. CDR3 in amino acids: CASSQESGGVYHF. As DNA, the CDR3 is TGCGCCAGCAGCCAAGAGTCTGGGGGAGTCTACCACTTT.

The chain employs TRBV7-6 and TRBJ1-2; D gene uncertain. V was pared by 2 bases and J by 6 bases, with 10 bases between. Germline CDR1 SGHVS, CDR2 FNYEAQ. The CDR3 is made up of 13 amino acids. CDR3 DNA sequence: TGTGCCAGCAGCTTACGCAGGACGGATGGCTACACCTTC. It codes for CASSLRRTDGYTF.

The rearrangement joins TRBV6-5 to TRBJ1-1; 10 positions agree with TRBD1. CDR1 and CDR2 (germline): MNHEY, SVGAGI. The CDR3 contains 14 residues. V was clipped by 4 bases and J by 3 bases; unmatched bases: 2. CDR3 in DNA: TGTGCCAGCAGTTTGGACAGGGGGGACACTGAAGCTTTCTTT. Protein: CASSLDRGDTEAFF.

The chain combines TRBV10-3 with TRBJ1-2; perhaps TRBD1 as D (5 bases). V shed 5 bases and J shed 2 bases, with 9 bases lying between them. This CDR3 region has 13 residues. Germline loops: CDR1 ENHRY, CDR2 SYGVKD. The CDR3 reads CAISPGRNYGYTF. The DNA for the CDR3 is TGTGCCATCAGTCCGGGGCGGAACTATGGCTACACCTTC.

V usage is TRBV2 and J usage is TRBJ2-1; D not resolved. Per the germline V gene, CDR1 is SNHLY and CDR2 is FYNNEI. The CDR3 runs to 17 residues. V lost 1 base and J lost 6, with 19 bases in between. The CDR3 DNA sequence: TGTGCCAGCAGTGAAGAGTTGGTCCCTTCTAGTCGCAATGAGCAGTTCTTC. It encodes CASSEELVPSSRNEQFF.

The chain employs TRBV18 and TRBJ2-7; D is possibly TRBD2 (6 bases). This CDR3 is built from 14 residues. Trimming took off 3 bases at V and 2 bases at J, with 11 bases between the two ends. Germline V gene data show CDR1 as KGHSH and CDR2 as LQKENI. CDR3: CASSPGLRTYEQYF. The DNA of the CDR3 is TGTGCCAGCTCACCGGGACTCCGGACCTACGAGCAGTACTTC.

The CDR3 DNA reads as TGTGCCAGTAGTATACGAGGACAGGGGGCGATTAGCACTGAAGCTTTCTTT. Translating gives CASSIRGQGAISTEAFF. The V and J genes are TRBV19 and TRBJ1-1; 11 bases align to TRBD1. Trimming removed 2 bases from V and 4 bases from J; junction bases left unmatched: 9. The CDR3 covers 17 residues. Germline lookup yields CDR1 LNHDA and CDR2 SQIVND (reference sequence). The full variable domain, with the rest looked up from reference TRBV19 and TRBJ1-1, is DGGITQSPKYLFRKEGQNVTLSCEQNLNHDAMYWYRQDPGQGLRLIYYSQIVNDFQKGDIAEGYSVSREKKESFPLTVTSAQKNPTAFYLCASSIRGQGAISTEAFFGQGTRLTVV.